These 27 T cell receptor beta chains were sequenced from one sample in a study of human T cells and chemical hapten exposure. One entry per CDR3 protein results from TCRdb running MiXCR on the RACE reads. The sample holds 60,000 to 80,000 distinct CDR3 sequences, 25% to 40% seen once. Time point here: patch test 1, 2 weeks after DPC sensitization. Treatment specified: therapeutic diphenylcyclopropenone sensitization with weekly scalp DPC. This specimen consisted of whole blood, obtained in connection with sensitization to the hapten diphenylcyclopropenone (DPC). The receptors originated from a man aged 35-49 years with alopecia areata. Some clones in this sample may be carry-over from other donors' samples.

The V gene is TRBV12-3 or TRBV12-4, the J gene TRBJ2-1; D gene unclear. This CDR3 contains 11 residues. With 6 bases removed from V and 4 bases from J, the gap between germline ends came to 4 bases. CDR3 bases: TGTGCCAGCAGGAGATACAATGAGCAGTTCTTC. Its translation: CASRRYNEQFF.

The V and J genes are TRBV7-2 and TRBJ2-3, with TRBD2 identical over 9 bases. The CDR3 loop spans 14 amino acids. Per the germline V gene, CDR1 is SGHTA and CDR2 is FQGNSA. Losses at the gene ends were 6 bases for V and 5 bases for J; bases not matched to a gene: 6. In nucleotides, the CDR3 is TGTGCCAGCAGTAGCGGGGGTGGGAGAGATACGCAGTATTTT. As protein: CASSSGGGRDTQYF.

This clonotype was seen only a few times. This chain links TRBV5-1 with TRBJ2-1; possibly TRBD2 for D (6 bases). V was cut by 5 bases and J by 8 bases, with 17 bases left in between. This CDR3 contains 14 residues. Germline assignment: CDR1 SGHRS and CDR2 YFSETQ. The CDR3: CASRKGTVLDEQFF. DNA for the CDR3: TGCGCCAGCAGAAAAGGGACTGTGCTCGATGAGCAGTTCTTC.

This chain joins TRBV7-8 and TRBJ2-1; 8 bases are a match to TRBD2. Looked up from germline, CDR1 is SGHVS and CDR2 is FQNEAQ. There are 17 residues in the CDR3. Unmatched junction bases numbered 18, after V lost 6 bases and J lost 8 bases. The CDR3 region is CASSLAIAGPVVDEQFF. For the CDR3, the DNA is TGTGCCAGCAGTCTCGCAATAGCGGGACCGGTCGTCGATGAGCAGTTCTTC. Full variable domain (remainder filled in from reference TRBV7-8 and TRBJ2-1): GAGVSQSPRYKVAKRGQDVALRCDPISGHVSLFWYQQALGQGPEFLTYFQNEAQLDKSGLPSDRFFAERPEGSVSTLKIQRTQQEDSAVYLCASSLAIAGPVVDEQFFGPGTRLTVL.

The chain carries TRBV20-1 and TRBJ1-2; 9 bases are shared with TRBD1. CDR3 size: 13 residues. The trim removed 4 bases at V and 3 bases at J, leaving 3 bases unmatched. In germline, CDR1 is DFQATT, CDR2 SNEGSKA (reference sequence). CDR3 bases: TGCAGTGCTACCGGGGACAGGGACTATGGCTACACCTTC. Its protein product is CSATGDRDYGYTF.

The V and J genes are TRBV6-1 and TRBJ2-7; 11 bases are a match to TRBD2. V trimming: 5 bases; J trimming: 3 bases; junction bases outside the gene matches: 9. This CDR3 region has 16 residues. CDR1 MNHNS and CDR2 SASEGT come from the germline V gene. The CDR3, as DNA: TGTGCCAGCAGTCCCCTAACTAGCGGGAGTAACTACGAGCAGTACTTC. It is translated as CASSPLTSGSNYEQYF.

This chain connects TRBV7-9 to TRBJ2-3; D not resolved. Germline assignment: CDR1 SEHNR and CDR2 FQNEAQ (reference sequence). This CDR3 contains 13 residues. V lost 8 bases to trimming and J lost 0 bases, with 9 bases between them. The CDR3 reads CASRSTSTDTQYF. The CDR3 DNA sequence: TGTGCCAGCCGCTCTACCAGCACAGATACGCAGTATTTT.

This clonotype was observed a handful of times. The chain joins TRBV4-3 to TRBJ2-1, with 10 bases fitting TRBD2. This CDR3 spans 16 amino acids. J gave up 5 bases and V 4 bases, and 8 bases lay outside the gene matches. CDR1 is LGHNA and CDR2 is YSLEER in the germline V gene. The CDR3 spells CASSRGASGRNNEQFF. In DNA form, the CDR3 reads TGCGCCAGCAGCCGGGGTGCTAGCGGGAGAAACAATGAGCAGTTCTTC.

The chain uses TRBV10-2 and TRBJ2-5, with a tentative D call TRBD1 (5 bases). From germline, CDR1 is WSHSY and CDR2 SAAADI. Trimming cost V 3 bases and J 9 bases, with 14 bases left between them. The CDR3 runs to 13 residues. For the CDR3, the DNA is TGCGCCAGCAGTGATGGCCTTAAAGGGGCCCAGTACTTC. It encodes CASSDGLKGAQYF.

This clonotype was observed a few times. CDR3 region: CASSELTGRTNSPLHF. The CDR3 coding sequence is TGTGCCAGCAGTGAATTGACTGGCAGAACCAATTCACCCCTCCACTTT. The chain recombines TRBV6-1 with TRBJ1-6; D is ambiguous. Germline V lookup: CDR1 MNHNS, CDR2 SASEGT. Between the trimmed V and J ends, which lost 2 bases and 7 bases, there was a span of 15 bases. This CDR3 spans 16 amino acids.

The chain couples TRBV5-1 to TRBJ2-1; 10 bases map to TRBD2. J was trimmed by 7 bases and V by 3 bases; bases with no gene match: 10. Per the germline V gene, CDR1 is SGHRS and CDR2 is YFSETQ. This CDR3 comprises 16 residues. The CDR3 DNA follows: TGCGCCAGCAGCTCCGCGCCTAGCGGGAGTATAAATGAGCAGTTCTTC. Protein: CASSSAPSGSINEQFF.

V usage is TRBV5-5 and J usage is TRBJ1-1, with D tentatively TRBD1 (5 bases). CDR3 length: 13 amino acids. V lost 4 bases to trimming and J lost 5 bases, with 12 bases between them. Per germline, CDR1 SGHKS and CDR2 YYEKEE (reference sequence). The CDR3 sequence: CASSLDPGTEAFF. The CDR3 nucleotides are TGTGCCAGCAGCCTTGACCCAGGGACTGAAGCTTTCTTT. Based on the CDR3 plus reference TRBV5-5 and TRBJ1-1, the full variable domain is DAGVTQSPTHLIKTRGQQVTLRCSPISGHKSVSWYQQVLGQGPQFIFQYYEKEERGRGNFPDRFSARQFPNYSSELNVNALLLGDSALYLCASSLDPGTEAFFGQGTRLTVV.

The chain couples TRBV4-3 to TRBJ2-1, with D possibly being TRBD1 (7 bases). This CDR3 is built from 18 residues. CDR1 LGHNA and CDR2 YSLEER come from the germline V gene. The V gene lost 1 base and the J gene lost 5 bases, with 21 bases spanning the gap. In nucleotides, the CDR3 is TGCGCCAGCAGCCAAGCCCCCTTGCCCCAGGGGGGCGACAATGAGCAGTTCTTC. Its protein is CASSQAPLPQGGDNEQFF.

The V gene is TRBV28, the J gene TRBJ1-5; 9 nucleotides agree with TRBD1. This CDR3 is 17 amino acids long. Looked up from germline, CDR1 is MDHEN and CDR2 is SYDVKM. Trimming removed 5 bases from V and 1 base from J; junction bases left unmatched: 9. The CDR3 is CASSPPGDRGSNQPQHF. In nucleotides, the CDR3 is TGTGCCAGCAGTCCCCCCGGCGACAGGGGGAGCAATCAGCCCCAGCATTTT.

The rearrangement uses TRBV3-1 and TRBJ1-3, with D uncertain. Germline V gene data show CDR1 as LGHDT and CDR2 as YNNKEL (reference sequence). The germline V and J ends were trimmed by 1 base and 3 bases, with 7 bases remaining between them. The CDR3 is made up of 14 amino acids. CDR3 DNA: TGTGCCAGCAGCCAAGGAAGGCATGGAAACACCATATATTTT. Translation: CASSQGRHGNTIYF.

The rearrangement uses TRBV2 and TRBJ2-1; 9 nucleotides align to TRBD2. CDR3 length equals 15 residues. With 9 bases clipped from V and 7 bases from J, the junction kept 13 bases outside the gene matches. CDR1 and CDR2 (germline): SNHLY, FYNNEI. In DNA form, the CDR3 reads TGTGCCAGTTCGAGGGGGCTAGCGGGAATTAATGAGCAGTTCTTC. Translating gives CASSRGLAGINEQFF.

This clonotype was recorded many times. This chain uses TRBV28 with TRBJ2-3; D call uncertain. The V end lost 2 bases, the J end lost 4 bases, and 1 base lay between the germline ends. Per germline, CDR1 MDHEN and CDR2 SYDVKM. The CDR3 runs to 11 residues. The CDR3 loop is CASSLADTQYF. Written as DNA, the CDR3 is TGTGCCAGCAGTTTAGCAGATACGCAGTATTTT.

This clonotype was detected a few times. V gene TRBV6-1 combines with J gene TRBJ2-7; D not certain. Germline V CDR1 and CDR2: MNHNS, SASEGT. The CDR3 contains 13 residues. The germline V and J ends were trimmed by 2 bases and 3 bases, with 8 bases remaining between them. This CDR3 reads CASSENYLYEQYF. The CDR3 DNA is TGTGCCAGCAGTGAAAATTACCTCTACGAGCAGTACTTC.

V usage is TRBV7-9 and J usage is TRBJ2-1; D unresolved. The germline CDR1 and CDR2 sequences are SEHNR and FQNEAQ (reference sequence). V lost 5 bases and J lost 6, with 11 bases in between. This CDR3 contains 13 residues. DNA of the CDR3: TGTGCCAGCAGCCCTCCTAGGTCCAATGAGCAGTTCTTC. This codes for CASSPPRSNEQFF.

CDR3 residues: CASVLGTTDTQYF. CDR3 DNA: TGTGCCAGTGTCCTGGGGACCACAGATACGCAGTATTTT. The chain is built from TRBV28 and TRBJ2-3, with D perhaps TRBD1 or TRBD2 (5 bases each). The CDR3 is made up of 13 amino acids. Germline V gives CDR1 MDHEN, CDR2 SYDVKM. V shed 9 bases and J shed 2 bases, with 12 bases lying between them.

The chain is built from TRBV23-1 and TRBJ2-7; 8 bases map to TRBD1. TRBV23-1 is filed as an ORF, its function uncertain. J gave up 0 bases and V 5 bases, and 6 bases lay outside the gene matches. The CDR3 has 15 amino acids. The CDR3 DNA is TGCGCCAGCAGTTTCGGACAGGGAAGCTCCTACGAGCAGTACTTC. It codes for CASSFGQGSSYEQYF.

This clonotype has more than one count but fewer than ten. The genes are TRBV7-9 and TRBJ2-7; D is possibly TRBD2 (5 bases). The CDR3 totals 14 residues. Germline CDR1 and CDR2: SEHNR and FQNEAQ (reference sequence). V was clipped by 6 bases and J by 3 bases, with 15 bases between them. The CDR3 bases are TGTGCCAGCAGTTCCGGGAATAGCCTCTACGAGCAGTACTTC. The encoded protein is CASSSGNSLYEQYF.

This clonotype has a count of ten or more. The chain links TRBV12-3 or TRBV12-4 to TRBJ2-1; unclear D gene. The CDR3 has 13 residues. With 1 base removed from V and 13 bases from J, the gap between germline ends came to 14 bases. The CDR3 sequence: CASSLVPQSPQFF. For the CDR3, the DNA is TGTGCCAGCAGTTTAGTGCCCCAGTCACCCCAGTTCTTC.

The genes are TRBV3-1 and TRBJ1-2; D is unresolved. Trimming cost V 0 bases and J 4 bases, with 12 bases left between them. CDR1 and CDR2 from the germline V gene are LGHDT and YNNKEL (reference sequence). CDR3 length equals 15 residues. CDR3 sequence reads: CASSQDRRSRYGYTF. The CDR3 DNA reads as TGTGCCAGCAGCCAAGATCGGCGGTCCCGCTATGGCTACACCTTC.

This clonotype has just a few counts. This sequence joins TRBV2 and TRBJ1-5; 7 nucleotides line up with TRBD1. The CDR3 is made up of 16 amino acids. Trimming at V came to 7 bases and at J to 7 bases, leaving 16 bases not matched to a gene. CDR1 is SNHLY, CDR2 FYNNEI, per germline. The CDR3 DNA is TGTGCCAGCAAAAGGGGCTCAGGACAGGCCCAACAGCCCCAGCATTTT. Residues: CASKRGSGQAQQPQHF.

This clonotype was seen only a few times. The chain carries TRBV7-9 and TRBJ2-6; maybe TRBD1 (5 bases). The CDR3 covers 16 residues. Germline values: CDR1 SEHNR, CDR2 FQNEAQ (reference sequence). Trimming shortened V by 9 bases and J by 2 bases, and 17 bases separated the two germline ends. The CDR3 nucleotides are TGTGCCAGAGACAGCGTTTGGAACGCTGGGGCCAACGTCCTGACTTTC. It encodes CARDSVWNAGANVLTF.

The chain is built from TRBV27 and TRBJ2-1, with D possibly TRBD1 on 5 matching bases. V lost 1 base and J lost 7, with 8 bases in between. This CDR3 is 13 amino acids long. Germline V lookup: CDR1 MNHEY, CDR2 SMNVEV (reference sequence). CDR3 region: CASSLLNRNEQFF. The CDR3 DNA reads as TGTGCCAGCAGTTTATTGAACAGGAATGAGCAGTTCTTC.